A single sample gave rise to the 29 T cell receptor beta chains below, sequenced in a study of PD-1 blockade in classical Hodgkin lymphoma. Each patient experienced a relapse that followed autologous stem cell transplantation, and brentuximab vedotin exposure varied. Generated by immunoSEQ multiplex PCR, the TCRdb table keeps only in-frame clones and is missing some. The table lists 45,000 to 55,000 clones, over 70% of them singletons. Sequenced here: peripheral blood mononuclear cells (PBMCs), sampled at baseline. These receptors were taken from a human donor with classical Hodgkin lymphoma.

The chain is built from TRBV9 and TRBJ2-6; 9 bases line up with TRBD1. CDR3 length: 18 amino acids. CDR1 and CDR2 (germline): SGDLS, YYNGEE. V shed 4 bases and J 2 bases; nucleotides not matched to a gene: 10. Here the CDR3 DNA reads TGTGCCAGCAGCCCAACAGCGGGACAGGGTGCTGGGGCCAACGTCCTGACTTTC. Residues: CASSPTAGQGAGANVLTF.

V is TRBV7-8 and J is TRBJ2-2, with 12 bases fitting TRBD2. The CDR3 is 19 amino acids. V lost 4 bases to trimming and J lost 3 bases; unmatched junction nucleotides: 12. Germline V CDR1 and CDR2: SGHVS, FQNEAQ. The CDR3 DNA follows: TGTGCCAGCAGCTCCCGGGGACTAGCGGGTGGGGGGTACACCGGGGAGCTGTTTTTT. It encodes CASSSRGLAGGGYTGELFF.

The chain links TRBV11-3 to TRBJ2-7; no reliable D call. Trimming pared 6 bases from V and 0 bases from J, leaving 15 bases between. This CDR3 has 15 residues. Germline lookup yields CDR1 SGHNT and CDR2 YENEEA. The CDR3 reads CASSRRLDPSYEQYF. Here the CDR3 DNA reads TGTGCCAGCAGTAGACGACTGGACCCCTCCTACGAGCAGTACTTC. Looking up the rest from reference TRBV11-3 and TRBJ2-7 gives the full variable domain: EAGVVQSPRYKIIEKKQPVAFWCNPISGHNTLYWYLQNLGQGPELLIRYENEEAVDDSQLPKDRFSAERLKGVDSTLKIQPAELGDSAVYLCASSRRLDPSYEQYFGPGTRLTVT.

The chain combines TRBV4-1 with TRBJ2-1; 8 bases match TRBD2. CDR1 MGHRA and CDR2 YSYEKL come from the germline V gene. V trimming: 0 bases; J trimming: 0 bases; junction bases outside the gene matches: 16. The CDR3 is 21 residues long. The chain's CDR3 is CASSQDVGASGLLSSYNEQFF. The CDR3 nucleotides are TGCGCCAGCAGCCAAGATGTAGGGGCTAGCGGGTTGCTAAGCTCCTACAATGAGCAGTTCTTC.

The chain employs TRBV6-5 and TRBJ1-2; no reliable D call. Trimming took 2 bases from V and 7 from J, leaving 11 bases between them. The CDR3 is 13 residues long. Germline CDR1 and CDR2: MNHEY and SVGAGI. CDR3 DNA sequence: TGTGCCAGCAGTTACGGGCAGGCGGGTGGCTACACCTTC. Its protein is CASSYGQAGGYTF.

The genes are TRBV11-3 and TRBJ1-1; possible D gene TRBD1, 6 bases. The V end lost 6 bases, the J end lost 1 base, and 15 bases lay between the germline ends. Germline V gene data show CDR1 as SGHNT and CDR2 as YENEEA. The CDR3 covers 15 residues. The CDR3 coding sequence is TGTGCCAGCAGTTACGGACAGCGAAGGAACACTGAAGCTTTCTTT. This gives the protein CASSYGQRRNTEAFF.

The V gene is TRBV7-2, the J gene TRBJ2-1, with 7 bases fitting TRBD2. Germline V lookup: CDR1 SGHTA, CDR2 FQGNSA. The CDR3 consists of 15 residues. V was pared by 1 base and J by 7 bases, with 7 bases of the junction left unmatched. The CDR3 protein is CASSLETSALNEQFF. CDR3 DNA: TGTGCCAGCAGCTTAGAAACTAGCGCATTAAATGAGCAGTTCTTC.

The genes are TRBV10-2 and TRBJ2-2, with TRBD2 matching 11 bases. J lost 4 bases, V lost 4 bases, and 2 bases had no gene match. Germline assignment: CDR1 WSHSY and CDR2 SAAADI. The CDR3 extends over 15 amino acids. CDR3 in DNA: TGCGCCAGCAGTGGTAGCGGGAGGGGCACCGGGGAGCTGTTTTTT. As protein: CASSGSGRGTGELFF.

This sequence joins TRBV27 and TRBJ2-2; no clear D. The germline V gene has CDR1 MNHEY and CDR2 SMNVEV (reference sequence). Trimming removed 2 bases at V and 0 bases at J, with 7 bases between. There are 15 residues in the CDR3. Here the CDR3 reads CASSLRAANTGELFF. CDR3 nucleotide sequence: TGTGCCAGCAGTTTAAGGGCAGCGAACACCGGGGAGCTGTTTTTT.

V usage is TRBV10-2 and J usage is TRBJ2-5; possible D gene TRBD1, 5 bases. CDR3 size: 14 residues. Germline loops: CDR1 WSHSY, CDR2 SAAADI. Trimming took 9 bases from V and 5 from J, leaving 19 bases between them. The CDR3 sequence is CASKGQSRVETQYF. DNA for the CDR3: TGCGCCAGTAAGGGGCAGTCCCGCGTCGAGACCCAGTACTTC.

The DNA of the CDR3 is TGTGCCTACCGGGACAGTCCCTACGAGCAGTACTTC. Its translation is CAYRDSPYEQYF. The chain carries TRBV30 and TRBJ2-7, with 7 positions matching TRBD1. CDR1 is GTSNPN and CDR2 is SVGIG in the germline V gene (reference sequence). The CDR3 length is 12 residues. V lost 7 bases and J lost 2; bases outside the gene matches: 5.

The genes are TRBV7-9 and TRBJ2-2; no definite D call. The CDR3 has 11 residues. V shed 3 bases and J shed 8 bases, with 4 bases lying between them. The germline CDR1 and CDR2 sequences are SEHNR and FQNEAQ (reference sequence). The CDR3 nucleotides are TGTGCCAGCAGCTTTGATGGGGAGCTGTTTTTT. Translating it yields CASSFDGELFF.

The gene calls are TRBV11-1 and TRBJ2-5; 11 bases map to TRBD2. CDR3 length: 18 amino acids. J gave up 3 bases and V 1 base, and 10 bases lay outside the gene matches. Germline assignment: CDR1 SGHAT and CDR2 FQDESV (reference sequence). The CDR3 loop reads CASSLDSRSGLAEETQYF. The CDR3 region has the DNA TGTGCCAGCAGCTTAGATTCACGTTCGGGACTAGCGGAAGAGACCCAGTACTTC.

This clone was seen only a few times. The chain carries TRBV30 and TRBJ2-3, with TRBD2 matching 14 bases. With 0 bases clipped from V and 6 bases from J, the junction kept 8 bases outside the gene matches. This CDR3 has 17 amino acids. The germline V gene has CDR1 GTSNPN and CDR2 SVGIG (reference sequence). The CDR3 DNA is TGTGCCTGGAGTGTAGGGACTAGCGGGAGCGGCCGGGATACGCAGTATTTT. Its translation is CAWSVGTSGSGRDTQYF.

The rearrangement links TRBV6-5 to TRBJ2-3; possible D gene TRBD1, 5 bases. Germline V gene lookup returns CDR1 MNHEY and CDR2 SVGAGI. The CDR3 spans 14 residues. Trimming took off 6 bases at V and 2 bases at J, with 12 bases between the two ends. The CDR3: CASRGAYDTDTQYF. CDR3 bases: TGTGCCAGCAGAGGGGCCTACGACACAGATACGCAGTATTTT.

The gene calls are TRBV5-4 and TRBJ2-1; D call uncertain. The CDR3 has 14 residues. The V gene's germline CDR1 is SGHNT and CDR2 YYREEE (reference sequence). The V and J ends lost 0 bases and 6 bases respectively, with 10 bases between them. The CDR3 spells CASSLGRLGNEQFF. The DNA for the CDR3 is TGTGCCAGCAGCTTGGGGCGGTTGGGCAATGAGCAGTTCTTC.

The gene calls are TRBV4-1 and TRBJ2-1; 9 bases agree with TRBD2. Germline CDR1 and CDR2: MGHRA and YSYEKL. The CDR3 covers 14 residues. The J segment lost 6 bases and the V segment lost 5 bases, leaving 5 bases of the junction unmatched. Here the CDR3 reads CASSWAGGANEQFF. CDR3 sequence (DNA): TGCGCCAGCAGCTGGGCGGGAGGGGCCAATGAGCAGTTCTTC.

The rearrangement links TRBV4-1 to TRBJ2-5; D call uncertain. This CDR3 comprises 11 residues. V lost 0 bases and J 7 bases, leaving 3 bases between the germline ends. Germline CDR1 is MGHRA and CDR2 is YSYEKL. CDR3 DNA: TGCGCCAGCAGCCAAGACAGGACCCAGTACTTC. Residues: CASSQDRTQYF.

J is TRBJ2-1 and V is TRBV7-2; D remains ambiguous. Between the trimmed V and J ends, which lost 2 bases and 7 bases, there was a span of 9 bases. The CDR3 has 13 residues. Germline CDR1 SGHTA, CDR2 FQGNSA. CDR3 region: CASSLYPRNEQFF. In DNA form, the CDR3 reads TGTGCCAGCAGCTTATATCCCCGGAATGAGCAGTTCTTC. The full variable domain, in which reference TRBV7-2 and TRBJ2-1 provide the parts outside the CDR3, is GAGVSQSPSNKVTEKGKDVELRCDPISGHTALYWYRQSLGQGLEFLIYFQGNSAPDKSGLPSDRFSAERTGGSVSTLTIQRTQQEDSAVYLCASSLYPRNEQFFGPGTRLTVL.

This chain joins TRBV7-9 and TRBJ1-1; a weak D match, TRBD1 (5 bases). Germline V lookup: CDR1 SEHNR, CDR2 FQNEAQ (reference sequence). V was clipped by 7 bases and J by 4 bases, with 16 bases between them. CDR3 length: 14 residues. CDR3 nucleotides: TGTGCCAGCACCATACAGGATATGCGCACTGAAGCTTTCTTT. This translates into CASTIQDMRTEAFF.

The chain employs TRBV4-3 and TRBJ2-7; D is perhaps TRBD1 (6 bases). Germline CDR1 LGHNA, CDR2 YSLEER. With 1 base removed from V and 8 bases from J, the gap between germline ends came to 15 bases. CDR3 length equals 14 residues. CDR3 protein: CASSQVSDRDKQYF. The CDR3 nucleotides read TGCGCCAGCAGCCAAGTCTCGGATAGGGACAAGCAGTACTTC.

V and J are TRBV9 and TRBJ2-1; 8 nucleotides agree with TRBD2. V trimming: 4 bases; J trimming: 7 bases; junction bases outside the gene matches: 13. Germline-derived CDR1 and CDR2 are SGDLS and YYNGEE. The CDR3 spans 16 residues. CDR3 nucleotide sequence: TGTGCCAGCAGCTCAGTAGCGGGGATCTACGGGAATGAGCAGTTCTTC. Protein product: CASSSVAGIYGNEQFF.

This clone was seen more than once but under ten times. The CDR3 loop is CASSSATGTIAGELFF. The CDR3 nucleotides are TGCGCCAGCAGCTCCGCGACAGGGACTATTGCCGGGGAGCTGTTTTTT. The rearrangement links TRBV5-1 to TRBJ2-2; D may correspond to TRBD1 or TRBD2 (7 bases each). The CDR3 covers 16 residues. V lost 3 bases and J 6 bases, leaving 18 bases between the germline ends. Looked up from germline, CDR1 is SGHRS and CDR2 is YFSETQ. The full variable domain, with the rest looked up from reference TRBV5-1 and TRBJ2-2, is KAGVTQTPRYLIKTRGQQVTLSCSPISGHRSVSWYQQTPGQGLQFLFEYFSETQRNKGNFPGRFSGRQFSNSRSEMNVSTLELGDSALYLCASSSATGTIAGELFFGEGSRLTVL.

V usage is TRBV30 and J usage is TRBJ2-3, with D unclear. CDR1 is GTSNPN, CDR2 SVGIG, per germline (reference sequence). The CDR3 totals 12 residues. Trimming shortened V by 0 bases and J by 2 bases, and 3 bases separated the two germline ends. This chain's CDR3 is CAWSVITDTQYF. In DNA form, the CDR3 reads TGTGCCTGGAGTGTAATCACAGATACGCAGTATTTT.

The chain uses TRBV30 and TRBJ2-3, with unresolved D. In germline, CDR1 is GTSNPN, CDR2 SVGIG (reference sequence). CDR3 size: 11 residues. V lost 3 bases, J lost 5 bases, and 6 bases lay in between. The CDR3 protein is CAWSPGDTQYF. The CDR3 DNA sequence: TGTGCCTGGAGCCCCGGAGATACGCAGTATTTT.

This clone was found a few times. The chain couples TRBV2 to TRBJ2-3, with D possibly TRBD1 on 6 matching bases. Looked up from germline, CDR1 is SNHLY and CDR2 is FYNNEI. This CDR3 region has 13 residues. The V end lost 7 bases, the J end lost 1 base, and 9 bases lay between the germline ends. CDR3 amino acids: CASNYRGTDTQYF. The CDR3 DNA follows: TGTGCCAGCAATTACAGGGGCACAGATACGCAGTATTTT. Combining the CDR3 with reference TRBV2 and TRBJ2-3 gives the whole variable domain EPEVTQTPSHQVTQMGQEVILRCVPISNHLYFYWYRQILGQKVEFLVSFYNNEISEKSEIFDDQFSVERPDGSNFTLKIRSTKLEDSAMYFCASNYRGTDTQYFGPGTRLTVL.

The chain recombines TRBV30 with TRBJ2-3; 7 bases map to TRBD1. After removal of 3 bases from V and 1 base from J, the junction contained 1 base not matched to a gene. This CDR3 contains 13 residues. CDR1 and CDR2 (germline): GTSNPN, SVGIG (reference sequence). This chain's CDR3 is CAWRTGGTDTQYF. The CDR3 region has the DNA TGTGCCTGGAGAACAGGGGGCACAGATACGCAGTATTTT.

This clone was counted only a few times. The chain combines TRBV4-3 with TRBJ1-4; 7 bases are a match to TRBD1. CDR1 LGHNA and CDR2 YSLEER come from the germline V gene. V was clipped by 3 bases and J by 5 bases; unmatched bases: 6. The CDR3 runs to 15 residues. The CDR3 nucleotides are TGCGCCAGCAGCCACCTGGGACAGCCAAATGAAAAACTGTTTTTT. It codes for CASSHLGQPNEKLFF.

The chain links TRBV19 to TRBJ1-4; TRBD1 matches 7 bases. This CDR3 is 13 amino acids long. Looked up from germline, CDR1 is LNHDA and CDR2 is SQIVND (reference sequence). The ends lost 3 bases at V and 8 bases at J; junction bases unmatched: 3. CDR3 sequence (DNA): TGTGCCAGTAGTATTGGACAGGTAGAAAAACTGTTTTTT. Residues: CASSIGQVEKLFF.